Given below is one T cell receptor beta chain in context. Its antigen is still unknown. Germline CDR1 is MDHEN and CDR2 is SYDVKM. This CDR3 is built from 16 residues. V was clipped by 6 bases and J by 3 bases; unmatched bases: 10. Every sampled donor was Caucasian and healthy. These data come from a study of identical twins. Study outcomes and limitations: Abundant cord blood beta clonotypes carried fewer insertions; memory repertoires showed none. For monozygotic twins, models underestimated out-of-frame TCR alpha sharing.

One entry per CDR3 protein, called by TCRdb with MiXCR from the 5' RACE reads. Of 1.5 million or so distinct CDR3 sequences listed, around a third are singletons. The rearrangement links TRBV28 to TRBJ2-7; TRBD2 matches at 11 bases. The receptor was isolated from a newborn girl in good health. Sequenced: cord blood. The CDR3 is CASSPPPGLADYEQYF. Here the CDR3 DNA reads TGTGCCAGCAGCCCCCCTCCGGGACTAGCGGACTACGAGCAGTACTTC.